This TCR beta chain was identified in a study of spatial heterogeneity in lung cancer. Study-level results: Counts of ubiquitous and regional expanded TCRs tracked ubiquitous and regional nonsynonymous mutations, respectively. In tumors, expanded intratumoral alpha and beta TCR counts tracked mutation counts.

Described time point: sample taken at primary tumor resection. The cohort: roughly 72 early-stage, untreated non-small cell lung cancer patients. Researchers sequenced whole RNA taken from tumor, nontumor lung or frozen PBMC without sorting. The germline V and J ends were trimmed by 2 bases and 2 bases, with 6 bases remaining between them. Germline CDR1 KGHSH, CDR2 LQKENI. The CDR3 is made up of 13 amino acids. The study tagged each TCR cDNA molecule with a unique molecular identifier. TCRdb recomputed calls from the 5' RACE reads with MiXCR, one row per CDR3 protein. There are just under 1,500 distinct CDR3 sequences in the sample; about 24% occur only once, and approximately 9% lies in the top ten. By sample share, this clonotype is large. No antigen is known for it.

This TCR derives from a female donor with early-stage non-small cell lung cancer. The chain combines TRBV18 with TRBJ1-1, with no clear D. Sequencing was performed on lung tumor tissue, taken at surgery. The CDR3 DNA is TGTGCCAGCTCACCAGGGGTAAACACTGAAGCTTTCTTT. This encodes CASSPGVNTEAFF. The variable domain in full, completed from reference TRBV18 and TRBJ1-1, reads NAGVMQNPRHLVRRRGQEARLRCSPMKGHSHVYWYRQLPEEGLKFMVYLQKENIIDESGMPKERFSAEFPKEGPSILRIQQVVRGDSAAYFCASSPGVNTEAFFGQGTRLTVV.